A selection of T cell receptor beta chains follows, all from one sample in a study of blood T cell repertoires in COVID-19. TCRdb's table, derived via immunoSEQ multiplex PCR, lists solely in-frame clones and lacks some. Counted here are over 130,000 clones, roughly four fifths occurring once; the ten biggest clones make up approximately 4.1%. Sequencing was done on a sample of peripheral blood. Receptor source: a woman over 75 with acute or convalescent COVID-19. Each CDR3 is given with its conserved first and last residue. D genes are given only for firm matches. Clone size is given for some rows only: seen once, a few or many times, or a class if the clone is expanded.

D gene	V gene	clone size	J gene	CDR3 DNA	CDR3 protein
TRBD1	TRBV6-5	once	TRBJ1-5	TGTGCCAGCAGACGCCGGGGACAGGGAAGCCAGCCCCAGCATTTT	CASRRRGQGSQPQHF
.	TRBV11-3	.	TRBJ1-6	TGTGCCAGCAGCTTATCTCACCGGGGAAACTCACCCCTCCACTTT	CASSLSHRGNSPLHF
TRBD1	TRBV4-1	once	TRBJ2-7	TGCGCCAGCAGCCAGGGACAGGGACACTACGAGCAGTACTTC	CASSQGQGHYEQYF
.	TRBV6-5	.	TRBJ1-2	TGTGCCAGCAGGGGGAGTAGCGGCGGTAACTATGGCTACACCTTC	CASRGSSGGNYGYTF
.	TRBV7-9	.	TRBJ2-3	TGTGCCAGCAGCTTGGTTGCCCTACGCACAGATACGCAGTATTTT	CASSLVALRTDTQYF
TRBD2	TRBV4-1	.	TRBJ2-7	TGCGCCAGCAGCCAGACTAGCGGGGGCTACGAGCAGTACTTC	CASSQTSGGYEQYF
TRBD2	TRBV11-2	.	TRBJ2-1	TGTGCCAGCAGATACACTCGACTAGCGGGAGGGGAGCACAATGAGCAGTTCTTC	CASRYTRLAGGEHNEQFF
.	TRBV29-1	.	TRBJ1-4	TGCAGCGGAGGGCGGCATAATGAAAAACTGTTTTTT	CSGGRHNEKLFF
TRBD1	TRBV10-2	.	TRBJ2-7	TGCGCCAGCAGTGAAATGTCGGGACAGACCTACGAGCAGTACTTC	CASSEMSGQTYEQYF
.	TRBV18	.	TRBJ1-1	TGTGCCAGCTCACCAGTTTACAGGGTTAGCACTGAAGCTTTCTTT	CASSPVYRVSTEAFF
.	TRBV18	.	TRBJ1-6	TGTGCCAGCTCACCAGGGCAGGGTGCCCTCCACTTT	CASSPGQGALHF
TRBD1	TRBV28	.	TRBJ1-1	TGTGCCAGCAGTTTATCCGGGACAGGGAAAGTCACTGAAGCTTTCTTT	CASSLSGTGKVTEAFF
TRBD1	TRBV10-3	.	TRBJ2-7	TGTGCCATCAGTGGCCGGGACAGGACCTACGAGCAGTACTTC	CAISGRDRTYEQYF
TRBD1	TRBV28	.	TRBJ1-1	TGTGCCAGTCTGGGGACAGTCAATGAAGCTTTCTTT	CASLGTVNEAFF
TRBD2	TRBV7-2	.	TRBJ2-1	TGTGCCAGCAGCCCCACCCCGGGGACTAGCGGAGACTACAATGAGCAGTTCTTC	CASSPTPGTSGDYNEQFF
.	TRBV6-6	.	TRBJ1-2	TGTGCCAGCAGTTGGAACAGGGCCACTGGCTACACCTTC	CASSWNRATGYTF
.	TRBV24-1	.	TRBJ2-5	TGTGCCACCAGTGTTGGGGGGCAGGGGGGGACCCAGTACTTC	CATSVGGQGGTQYF
.	TRBV4-1	.	TRBJ1-5	TGCGCCAGCAGCCAAGCGTTCCCGCGGACAGCACTTAATCAGCCCCAGCATTTT	CASSQAFPRTALNQPQHF
TRBD2	TRBV5-1	.	TRBJ2-3	TGCGCCAGCAGCGACCCTTCGGGGGGATATACGCAGTATTTT	CASSDPSGGYTQYF
.	TRBV28	.	TRBJ1-2	TGTGCCAGCAGTTTATTTGGCCAGGGCTTTGTAGGCTACACCTTC	CASSLFGQGFVGYTF
.	TRBV5-1	.	TRBJ2-1	TGCGCCAGCAGCTTTGGGGCTTCCTACAATGAGCAGTTCTTC	CASSFGASYNEQFF
.	TRBV28	.	TRBJ1-4	TGTGCCAGCAGTCCCCAGGGGATCAAAGAAAAACTGTTTTTT	CASSPQGIKEKLFF
TRBD1	TRBV7-9	.	TRBJ1-4	TGTGCCAGCAGCTTGCCAGGGGGATTTGAAAAACTGTTTTTT	CASSLPGGFEKLFF
.	TRBV20-1	few	TRBJ1-1	TGCAGTGCCAGGGGAAGCACTGAAGCTTTCTTT	CSARGSTEAFF
.	TRBV6-1	few	TRBJ2-7	TGTGCCAGCAGTGAAATGGACGGAGGGCCCTACGAGCAGTACTTC	CASSEMDGGPYEQYF
.	TRBV19	.	TRBJ1-5	TGTGCCAGTAGTATCGGTTTACTCCGGGGGTATAGCAATCAGCCCCAGCATTTT	CASSIGLLRGYSNQPQHF
.	TRBV2	few	TRBJ2-5	TGTGCCAGCACCCTCCGGGGGGCGGGGGAGGAGACCCAGTACTTC	CASTLRGAGEETQYF
TRBD1	TRBV19	.	TRBJ1-4	TGTGCCAGTAGTATTCCGGTCGGGACAGGGCTTACAGAAAAACTGTTTTTT	CASSIPVGTGLTEKLFF
TRBD1	TRBV11-2	.	TRBJ1-3	TGTGCCAGCAGCTCACAGGGGGCGTCTGGAAACACCATATATTTT	CASSSQGASGNTIYF
.	TRBV29-1	few	TRBJ1-5	TGCAGCGTTGGGTGGGGAGCCAATCAGCCCCAGCATTTT	CSVGWGANQPQHF
TRBD1	TRBV7-3	.	TRBJ1-2	TGTGCCAGCAGCTTAACCGGTCGACAGGGGGCAAACTATGGCTACACCTTC	CASSLTGRQGANYGYTF
TRBD1	TRBV27	.	TRBJ2-3	TGTGCCAGCAGTTTATGGGGACAGGGAACAGATACGCAGTATTTT	CASSLWGQGTDTQYF
.	TRBV5-1	.	TRBJ2-4	TGCGCCAGCAGCGATGGTCGAGCCTTAGCCAAAAACATTCAGTACTTC	CASSDGRALAKNIQYF
.	TRBV28	once	TRBJ2-5	TGTGCCAGCAGTTCCTCAGGGTCGGTGAACGAAGAGACCCAGTACTTC	CASSSSGSVNEETQYF
TRBD2	TRBV19	.	TRBJ2-1	TGTGCCAGTAGTATAGGTACTAGCGGCAACAATGAGCAGTTCTTC	CASSIGTSGNNEQFF
.	TRBV6-5	.	TRBJ1-6	TGTGCCAGCAGCCTCCTTGGGCAGGGGTATTCACCCCTCCACTTT	CASSLLGQGYSPLHF
.	TRBV3-1/TRBV3-2	once	TRBJ1-3	TGTGCCAGCAGCCCGACAGTTGGTGGGTCTGGAAACACCATATATTTT	CASSPTVGGSGNTIYF
.	TRBV20-1	.	TRBJ2-4	TGCAGTGCTAGTGGAGTTTATGGAGTCAGAAACATTCAGTACTTC	CSASGVYGVRNIQYF
TRBD1	TRBV24-1	few	TRBJ1-2	TGTGCCACCAGTGACCCGGGACAGGGGGACGGCTACACCTTC	CATSDPGQGDGYTF
.	TRBV19	.	TRBJ1-2	TGTGCCAGTAGCCCGCTACCCTTGCATGGCTACACCTTC	CASSPLPLHGYTF
.	TRBV5-1	.	TRBJ2-5	TGCGCCAGCAGCAACACTGCGACAGTTCGAGAGACCCAGTACTTC	CASSNTATVRETQYF
.	TRBV2	.	TRBJ2-7	TGTGCCAGCAGTGATAAAACGGTATCTGTGCCCAAGTCTGAGTACGAGCAGTACTTC	CASSDKTVSVPKSEYEQYF
.	TRBV7-9	.	TRBJ1-1	TGTGCCAGCAGCTTACTGTCAGGGCCGAACACTGAAGCTTTCTTT	CASSLLSGPNTEAFF
TRBD2	TRBV5-1	.	TRBJ2-1	TGCGCCAGCAGCCCTGGGACTAGCACTTACAATGAGCAGTTCTTC	CASSPGTSTYNEQFF
TRBD1	TRBV7-8	once	TRBJ2-7	TGTGCCAGCAGTAGACGACAGGGGCCCTACGAGCAGTACTTC	CASSRRQGPYEQYF
.	TRBV4-1	.	TRBJ2-7	TGCGCCAGCAGCCAGGAGGGCCTGAGGGTTCTGAGCTCCTACGAGCAGTACTTC	CASSQEGLRVLSSYEQYF
.	TRBV2	.	TRBJ1-2	TGTGCCAGCAGTGGCAGGGTGGCTGGGGGCTACACCTTC	CASSGRVAGGYTF
TRBD1	TRBV25-1	.	TRBJ1-2	TGTGCCAGCAGCTGGACAGGGGGCTTCTATGGCTACACCTTC	CASSWTGGFYGYTF
TRBD1	TRBV6-5	.	TRBJ2-5	TGTGCCAGCAGTTACTCGATCACAGGGGGCCTGGAGACCCAGTACTTC	CASSYSITGGLETQYF
TRBD1	TRBV11-2	.	TRBJ1-1	TGTGCCAGCAGCTTCTCATACAGGGGGTTGCCTGAAGCTTTCTTT	CASSFSYRGLPEAFF
.	TRBV7-2	few	TRBJ1-2	TGTGCCAGCAGCTTACGGCAGGGGAGGGGAAATGGCTACACCTTC	CASSLRQGRGNGYTF
.	TRBV6-5	.	TRBJ2-2	TGTGCCAGCAGTTACACGACAGGACGCACCGGGGAGCTGTTTTTT	CASSYTTGRTGELFF